These 11 T cell receptor beta chains came from one sample sequenced in a study of blood T cell repertoires in COVID-19 (dated by TCRdb to the early 2020s). Library construction relied on the immunoSEQ multiplex PCR assay. TCRdb holds this immuneACCESS table with in-frame rearrangements only. Some clones are missing; in checked studies, unresolved V genes explain under half, and the rest has no known cause. The sample records 120,000 or so clones, around 74% of which are singletons. The ten largest account for around 5.9% of the sample. The sequenced sample consisted of peripheral blood. The source of these receptors is a man aged 55 to 70 with acute or convalescent COVID-19.

V usage is TRBV20-1 and J usage is TRBJ2-3; TRBD2 aligns across 15 bases. Germline assignment: CDR1 DFQATT and CDR2 SNEGSKA (reference sequence). CDR3 size: 16 residues. V was pared by 3 bases and J by 4 bases, with 5 bases of the junction left unmatched. This CDR3 is CSASGLAGGPPDTQYF. In DNA, the CDR3 is TGCAGTGCTAGTGGACTAGCGGGAGGGCCCCCAGATACGCAGTATTTT.

This clone was recorded a few times. The chain carries TRBV4-1 and TRBJ1-5; D possibly corresponds to TRBD1 (5 bases). Trimming left V 0 bases short and J 6 bases short, with 21 bases between. The CDR3 totals 18 residues. Per the germline V gene, CDR1 is MGHRA and CDR2 is YSYEKL. CDR3 region: CASSQESGGPTNSQPQHF. DNA for the CDR3: TGCGCCAGCAGCCAAGAGTCCGGGGGACCGACAAATAGTCAGCCCCAGCATTTT.

A few counts support this clone. V gene TRBV29-1 combines with J gene TRBJ2-7; 9 bases line up with TRBD1. J lost 3 bases, V lost 6 bases, and 6 bases had no gene match. CDR1 SQVTM and CDR2 ANQGSEA come from the germline V gene. The CDR3 spans 13 residues. CDR3: CSVPGQGHYEQYF. The CDR3 DNA reads as TGCAGCGTACCGGGACAGGGTCACTACGAGCAGTACTTC.

The DNA for the CDR3 is TGTGCCAGCAGTTGGACAGGGGGATCCTACGAGCAGTACTTC. Amino acids: CASSWTGGSYEQYF. This chain uses TRBV27 with TRBJ2-7, with 10 positions matching TRBD1. Trimming at V came to 4 bases and at J to 1 base, leaving 1 base not matched to a gene. The CDR3 consists of 14 residues. From germline, CDR1 is MNHEY and CDR2 SMNVEV (reference sequence).

The chain has TRBV10-2 and TRBJ2-1; no reliable D call. This CDR3 region has 14 residues. Germline CDR1 WSHSY, CDR2 SAAADI. V was pared by 7 bases and J by 4 bases, with 14 bases between. This CDR3 reads CASTVAAIYNEQFF. The CDR3 nucleotides are TGCGCCAGCACAGTAGCCGCTATATACAATGAGCAGTTCTTC.

The rearrangement joins TRBV7-8 to TRBJ2-3, with a tentative D call TRBD2 (5 bases). CDR1 SGHVS and CDR2 FQNEAQ come from the germline V gene. The CDR3 is made up of 14 amino acids. Between the trimmed V and J ends, which lost 0 bases and 1 base, there was a span of 5 bases. As DNA, the CDR3 is TGTGCCAGCAGCTTAGCGGAGGGCACAGATACGCAGTATTTT. Translating gives CASSLAEGTDTQYF. The full variable domain, completed using reference TRBV7-8 and TRBJ2-3, is GAGVSQSPRYKVAKRGQDVALRCDPISGHVSLFWYQQALGQGPEFLTYFQNEAQLDKSGLPSDRFFAERPEGSVSTLKIQRTQQEDSAVYLCASSLAEGTDTQYFGPGTRLTVL.

The rearrangement links TRBV10-2 to TRBJ2-1; weak D call: TRBD2 (5 bases). The V gene lost 6 bases and the J gene lost 9 bases, with 15 bases spanning the gap. CDR1 WSHSY and CDR2 SAAADI come from the germline V gene. The CDR3 loop spans 13 amino acids. CDR3 amino acids: CASSEKRVGEQFF. CDR3 DNA: TGCGCCAGCAGCGAGAAGAGGGTGGGTGAGCAGTTCTTC.

This chain uses TRBV24-1 with TRBJ1-1; D not certain. The CDR3 sequence is 12 residues long. Trimming removed 5 bases at V and 7 bases at J, with 10 bases between. From germline, CDR1 is KGHDR and CDR2 SFDVKD. In DNA form, the CDR3 reads TGTGCCACCAGTGGTGACTCGGTTGAAGCTTTCTTT. Amino acid sequence: CATSGDSVEAFF.

The chain employs TRBV21-1 and TRBJ2-7; the DNA was not compared with TRBD2, the D call given in the table. TRBV21-1 is a known pseudogene. The CDR3 totals 14 residues. The CDR3 DNA reads TGTGCCAGCAGCAAAGGACTAGTTTTGCACGAGCAGTACTTC. Translation: CASSKGLVLHEQYF.

V is TRBV2 and J is TRBJ1-1; 9 bases line up with TRBD1. The CDR3 covers 18 residues. CDR1 is SNHLY and CDR2 is FYNNEI in the germline V gene. Germline trimming cut 6 bases from V and 1 base from J; bases unmatched to any gene: 15. The CDR3 DNA is TGTGCCAGCAGACTTACCGGGACAGGGCTGACCCCGAACACTGAAGCTTTCTTT. This encodes CASRLTGTGLTPNTEAFF.

This chain links TRBV7-3 with TRBJ2-7, with D tentatively TRBD1 (5 bases). CDR1 is SGHTA and CDR2 is FQGTGA in the germline V gene. Trimming took 5 bases from V and 3 from J, leaving 17 bases between them. CDR3 length equals 15 residues. DNA for the CDR3: TGTGCCAGCAGCCAAGCCGCGCAGGGCCACTACGAGCAGTACTTC. This codes for CASSQAAQGHYEQYF.